The 31 T cell receptor beta chains below were found in one sample sequenced in a study of PD-1 blockade in classical Hodgkin lymphoma (dated by TCRdb to 2020 to 2022). Explained via the paper, the time point label denotes: newly diagnosed, previously untreated cHL patient sample. Libraries were prepared through the immunoSEQ multiplex PCR assay. Entries here come from immuneACCESS through TCRdb and include only in-frame sequences with V and J called. Some clones fail to appear in such tables; in the studies checked, an unresolved V gene covers under half of the shortfall, and the cause of the remainder is unknown. This sample lists about 30,000 clones; more than 85% were detected once. The leading ten clones occupy about 4% of the sample. Sequencing was done on a sample of peripheral blood mononuclear cells (PBMCs). These receptors all stem from a human donor with classical Hodgkin lymphoma.

The chain carries TRBV28 and TRBJ1-4; D gene ambiguous. The germline V gene encodes CDR1 MDHEN and CDR2 SYDVKM. V was shortened by 5 bases and J by 0 bases, with 10 bases between the two germline ends. This CDR3 is built from 15 residues. In DNA form, the CDR3 reads TGTGCCAGCAGTCCACGCGGTGCAACTAATGAAAAACTGTTTTTT. This sequence encodes CASSPRGATNEKLFF.

The V and J genes are TRBV7-8 and TRBJ2-3, with D uncertain. V lost 0 bases and J 10 bases, leaving 5 bases between the germline ends. Germline lookup yields CDR1 SGHVS and CDR2 FQNEAQ. The CDR3 runs to 11 residues. The CDR3 here is CASSLADAQYF. The CDR3 region has the DNA TGTGCCAGCAGCTTAGCTGACGCGCAGTATTTT.

The rearrangement links TRBV9 to TRBJ2-1; 13 bases agree with TRBD2. This CDR3 contains 16 residues. Germline V gene lookup returns CDR1 SGDLS and CDR2 YYNGEE. V shed 0 bases and J 6 bases; nucleotides not matched to a gene: 3. Here the CDR3 DNA reads TGTGCCAGCAGCGTAGGTGGGACTAGCGGGATCAATGAGCAGTTCTTC. Translating it yields CASSVGGTSGINEQFF. Filled out from reference TRBV9 and TRBJ2-1, the complete variable domain reads DSGVTQTPKHLITATGQRVTLRCSPRSGDLSVYWYQQSLDQGLQFLIQYYNGEERAKGNILERFSAQQFPDLHSELNLSSLELGDSALYFCASSVGGTSGINEQFFGPGTRLTVL.

J is TRBJ2-3 and V is TRBV11-2; D remains ambiguous. V was shortened by 4 bases and J by 0 bases, with 11 bases between the two germline ends. CDR1 SGHAT and CDR2 FQNNGV come from the germline V gene. There are 15 residues in the CDR3. The CDR3 DNA sequence: TGTGCCAGCAGCTCTACTTTCGGTAGCACAGATACGCAGTATTTT. Amino acid sequence: CASSSTFGSTDTQYF.

The chain links TRBV18 to TRBJ1-2; perhaps TRBD1 as D (5 bases). Germline CDR1 and CDR2: KGHSH and LQKENI. The CDR3 consists of 14 residues. Trimming shortened V by 4 bases and J by 4 bases, and 13 bases separated the two germline ends. The DNA for the CDR3 is TGTGCCAGCTCACTTACCGCAGGGTTCTATGGCTACACCTTC. Its translation is CASSLTAGFYGYTF.

The genes are TRBV7-8 and TRBJ2-1; TRBD2 agrees at 10 bases. The CDR3 contains 15 residues. Germline V CDR1 and CDR2: SGHVS, FQNEAQ. V lost 2 bases, J lost 7 bases, and 5 bases stayed unmatched. As DNA, the CDR3 is TGTGCCAGCAGCTTACTAGCGGGAGATGGGAATGAGCAGTTCTTC. It encodes CASSLLAGDGNEQFF.

The chain combines TRBV7-3 with TRBJ1-2; no definite D call. Trimming cost V 5 bases and J 2 bases, with 9 bases left between them. The V gene's germline CDR1 is SGHTA and CDR2 FQGTGA. This CDR3 is built from 13 residues. The CDR3 sequence: CASSPDGNYGYTF. CDR3 in DNA: TGTGCCAGCAGCCCAGACGGGAACTATGGCTACACCTTC.

This clone occurred once. The chain employs TRBV18 and TRBJ1-1, with D possibly TRBD1 on 5 matching bases. There are 14 residues in the CDR3. CDR1 is KGHSH, CDR2 LQKENI, per germline. V was pared by 4 bases and J by 3 bases, with 12 bases between. CDR3 protein: CASSRDGGDTEAFF. The CDR3 DNA reads TGTGCCAGCTCACGGGACGGAGGAGACACTGAAGCTTTCTTT.

The chain combines TRBV5-4 with TRBJ1-4, with TRBD1 matching 10 bases. V dropped 4 bases and J dropped 5; count of bases not matched to a gene: 2. There are 14 residues in the CDR3. The V gene's germline CDR1 is SGHNT and CDR2 YYREEE (reference sequence). The CDR3 region is CASSETGGNEKLFF. CDR3 DNA sequence: TGTGCCAGCAGCGAGACAGGGGGCAATGAAAAACTGTTTTTT.

The chain couples TRBV7-2 to TRBJ2-1; 11 bases agree with TRBD2. CDR3 size: 14 residues. Trimming removed 2 bases from V and 8 bases from J; junction bases left unmatched: 2. CDR1 and CDR2 from the germline V gene are SGHTA and FQGNSA. The CDR3 DNA follows: TGTGCCAGCAGCTTAACTAGCGGGAGCTATGAGCAGTTCTTC. This codes for CASSLTSGSYEQFF. Full variable domain (missing parts from reference TRBV7-2 and TRBJ2-1): GAGVSQSPSNKVTEKGKDVELRCDPISGHTALYWYRQSLGQGLEFLIYFQGNSAPDKSGLPSDRFSAERTGGSVSTLTIQRTQQEDSAVYLCASSLTSGSYEQFFGPGTRLTVL.

The chain has TRBV7-3 and TRBJ2-1; D not certain. Per the germline V gene, CDR1 is SGHTA and CDR2 is FQGTGA. The CDR3 runs 15 residues. V lost 5 bases and J 4 bases, leaving 15 bases between the germline ends. CDR3 protein: CASSPQWKVYNEQFF. The DNA for the CDR3 is TGTGCCAGCAGCCCTCAGTGGAAGGTTTACAATGAGCAGTTCTTC.

The V gene is TRBV5-1, the J gene TRBJ1-2, with D hard to call. V lost 4 bases, J lost 4 bases, and 11 bases lay in between. Per germline, CDR1 SGHRS and CDR2 YFSETQ. This CDR3 contains 13 residues. CDR3 in amino acids: CASSDPMSYGYTF. CDR3 DNA: TGCGCCAGCAGCGACCCCATGAGCTATGGCTACACCTTC.

About this clone: This same CDR3 is encoded by further DNA sequences in the sample. This chain connects TRBV15 to TRBJ2-7, with 12 bases matching TRBD2. Trimming cost V 3 bases and J 6 bases; bases outside gene matches: 6. The CDR3 covers 15 residues. Germline-derived CDR1 and CDR2 are LNHNV and YYDKDF (reference sequence). The CDR3 region has the DNA TGTGCCACCAGCAGGGACCTAGCGGGAGGGCTCGAGCAGTACTTC. This codes for CATSRDLAGGLEQYF.

This clone was detected only once. The chain employs TRBV10-3 and TRBJ2-7, with 12 bases identical to TRBD2. This CDR3 spans 14 amino acids. CDR1 is ENHRY, CDR2 SYGVKD, per germline. With 8 bases clipped from V and 4 bases from J, the junction kept 6 bases outside the gene matches. CDR3 amino acids: CAIAGGLAGYEQYF. Here the CDR3 DNA reads TGTGCCATCGCGGGAGGACTAGCGGGATACGAGCAGTACTTC.

On this clone itself: This sample includes further DNA sequences coding for the same CDR3. V and J are TRBV28 and TRBJ1-3; D unresolved. V lost 3 bases and J 5 bases, leaving 5 bases between the germline ends. Germline CDR1 is MDHEN and CDR2 is SYDVKM. This CDR3 spans 12 amino acids. The CDR3 is CASSFFRNTIYF. CDR3 nucleotide sequence: TGTGCCAGCAGTTTCTTCAGAAACACCATATATTTT.

The rearrangement joins TRBV18 to TRBJ2-7; D uncertain. The CDR3 covers 13 residues. V lost 3 bases and J 7 bases, leaving 13 bases between the germline ends. The V gene's germline CDR1 is KGHSH and CDR2 LQKENI. For the CDR3, the DNA is TGTGCCAGCTCACCGAGCCGTGGGCGGGAGCAGTACTTC. This translates into CASSPSRGREQYF.

This sequence joins TRBV27 and TRBJ2-2, with a tentative D call TRBD2 (6 bases). V lost 6 bases, J lost 1 base, and 12 bases lay in between. This CDR3 spans 15 amino acids. Germline CDR1 MNHEY, CDR2 SMNVEV (reference sequence). Here the CDR3 DNA reads TGTGCCAGCAGCCGGAGGAGGGGGAACACCGGGGAGCTGTTTTTT. Residues: CASSRRRGNTGELFF.

In nucleotides, the CDR3 is TGTGCCAGCAGCGTGTACGACAGGGGCTCTGGAAACACCATATATTTT. This codes for CASSVYDRGSGNTIYF. The chain couples TRBV9 to TRBJ1-3; 8 positions agree with TRBD1. This CDR3 is built from 16 residues. Germline V gene sequence: CDR1 SGDLS, CDR2 YYNGEE. V gave up 2 bases and J gave up 0 bases; unmatched junction bases: 4.

The gene calls are TRBV11-2 and TRBJ2-2; D may be TRBD2 (5 bases). The V end was cut by 1 base, the J end by 1 base, with 7 bases between. Germline CDR1 reads SGHAT; CDR2 reads FQNNGV. This CDR3 comprises 15 residues. The CDR3: CASSLAGLNTGELFF. The CDR3 coding sequence is TGTGCCAGCAGCTTAGCGGGATTGAACACCGGGGAGCTGTTTTTT.

Details on this clone: The germline gene is not matched at one end of the junction; a read error may be the cause. CDR3 sequence (DNA): TGTGCCAGCACTTTAAGGGGTCAGGGGGCTCTACAGAGGTACTTC. Translation: CASTLRGQGALQRYF. V and J are TRBV28 and TRBJ2-7, with 8 bases matching TRBD1. CDR3 size: 15 residues. In germline, CDR1 is MDHEN, CDR2 SYDVKM.

The chain has TRBV6-8 and TRBJ2-7, with 10 positions matching TRBD1. Losses at the gene ends were 6 bases for V and 3 bases for J; bases not matched to a gene: 5. Germline CDR1 is MNHGY and CDR2 is SAAAGT. The CDR3 covers 14 residues. CDR3 in amino acids: CASSQTGGFYEQYF. CDR3 DNA: TGTGCCAGCAGCCAGACAGGGGGCTTCTACGAGCAGTACTTC.

This clone was counted between two and nine times. The chain combines TRBV19 with TRBJ2-3; no clear D gene. Germline loops: CDR1 LNHDA, CDR2 SQIVND (reference sequence). V lost 1 base and J lost 3, with 17 bases in between. The CDR3 spans 17 residues. CDR3 in amino acids: CASSIAWPRHQTDTQYF. DNA of the CDR3: TGTGCCAGTAGTATAGCGTGGCCTCGCCACCAAACAGATACGCAGTATTTT.

This chain joins TRBV29-1 and TRBJ2-2; D may match TRBD1 or TRBD2 (5 bases each). V was clipped by 7 bases and J by 5 bases, with 14 bases between them. The CDR3 length is 13 residues. The germline CDR1 and CDR2 sequences are SQVTM and ANQGSEA. CDR3 bases: TGCAGCGGGGGGACCGCCGCAACCGGGGAGCTGTTTTTT. It codes for CSGGTAATGELFF.

The rearrangement joins TRBV27 to TRBJ2-3; no firm D call. CDR1 is MNHEY, CDR2 SMNVEV, per germline (reference sequence). The germline V and J ends were trimmed by 5 bases and 2 bases, with 20 bases remaining between them. This CDR3 is 17 amino acids long. The CDR3: CASSADPWVGDTDTQYF. The CDR3 DNA reads TGTGCCAGCAGTGCGGACCCTTGGGTCGGTGACACAGATACGCAGTATTTT.

The chain carries TRBV5-1 and TRBJ2-7; no reliable D call. Trimming stripped 4 bases from V and 0 bases from J, with 5 bases between. Germline CDR1 is SGHRS and CDR2 is YFSETQ. This CDR3 contains 12 residues. CDR3 nucleotide sequence: TGCGCCAGCAGCACCCCCTCCTACGAGCAGTACTTC. This gives the protein CASSTPSYEQYF.

The chain employs TRBV9 and TRBJ2-5; 7 nucleotides match TRBD1. The germline gives CDR1 SGDLS, CDR2 YYNGEE. The CDR3 contains 16 residues. Unmatched junction bases numbered 12, after V lost 3 bases and J lost 4 bases. CDR3 DNA: TGTGCCAGCAGCGCCTTGTCAGGGGGTCAGAGAGAGACCCAGTACTTC. The encoded protein is CASSALSGGQRETQYF.

The CDR3 is CASSWRAGQDEAFF. The CDR3 DNA follows: TGTGCCAGCAGCTGGAGGGCAGGGCAGGATGAAGCTTTCTTT. This chain joins TRBV9 and TRBJ1-1; maybe TRBD1 (5 bases). Germline CDR1 and CDR2: SGDLS and YYNGEE. Deletions cut 4 bases from V and 7 bases from J, with 17 bases between. This CDR3 is 14 amino acids long.

The chain uses TRBV6-5 and TRBJ2-7; D may correspond to TRBD1 or TRBD2 (5 bases each). The germline V gene has CDR1 MNHEY and CDR2 SVGAGI. V lost 0 bases and J 5 bases, leaving 17 bases between the germline ends. The CDR3 consists of 16 residues. The CDR3 bases are TGTGCCAGCAGTTACTCGATTTGGGGGTTGACCCACGAGCAGTACTTC. Translation gives CASSYSIWGLTHEQYF.

The V and J genes are TRBV6-5 and TRBJ2-1; D possibly uses TRBD1 or TRBD2 (5 bases each). V shed 6 bases and J shed 5 bases, with 11 bases lying between them. The germline CDR1 and CDR2 sequences are MNHEY and SVGAGI. The CDR3 is 13 residues long. The CDR3 reads CASRSGTNNEQFF. The CDR3 DNA sequence: TGTGCCAGCAGATCCGGGACCAACAATGAGCAGTTCTTC.

The chain has TRBV5-8 and TRBJ2-5; D is undetermined. The length of the CDR3 is 12 residues. Germline CDR1 reads SGHTS; CDR2 reads YDEGEE. V dropped 5 bases and J dropped 1 base, with 6 bases sitting between them. CDR3 loop: CASRGIQETQYF. The CDR3 DNA is TGTGCCAGCAGGGGTATCCAAGAGACCCAGTACTTC.

The chain is built from TRBV7-2 and TRBJ2-3; 9 bases are a match to TRBD2. With V trimmed by 1 base and J by 3 bases, 8 bases remained unmatched. CDR1 SGHTA and CDR2 FQGNSA come from the germline V gene. The CDR3 runs to 17 residues. DNA for the CDR3: TGTGCCAGCAGCTTAGTCGGTGGGCTAGCGGGGACAGATACGCAGTATTTT. Translation gives CASSLVGGLAGTDTQYF.